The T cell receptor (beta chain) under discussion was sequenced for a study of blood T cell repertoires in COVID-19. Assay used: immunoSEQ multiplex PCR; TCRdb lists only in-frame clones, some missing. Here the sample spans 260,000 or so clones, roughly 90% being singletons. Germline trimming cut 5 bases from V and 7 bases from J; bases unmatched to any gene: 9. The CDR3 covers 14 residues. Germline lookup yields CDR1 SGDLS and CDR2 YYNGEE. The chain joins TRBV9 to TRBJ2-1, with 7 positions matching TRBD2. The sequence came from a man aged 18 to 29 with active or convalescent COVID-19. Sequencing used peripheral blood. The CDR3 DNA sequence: TGTGCCAGCAGGAAAGGACTAGGCTATAATGAGCAGTTCTTC. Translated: CASRKGLGYNEQFF.